This T cell receptor (beta chain) appears in the sequencing data of a study of T cells in tuberculosis. Study overall: The T cells targeted glucose monomycolate, a mycobacterial lipid, via CD1B. A South African cohort included IGRA-negative adolescents, latently infected IGRA-positive adolescents and adults with active tuberculosis.

Overall study results and limits: GMM-specific TCRs were nearer to active tuberculosis alpha repertoires, suggesting expansion.

Of note for this clone: Its target is unknown.

CDR3 length: 15 amino acids. Trimming cost V 1 base and J 2 bases; bases outside gene matches: 4. Per germline, CDR1 GTSNPN and CDR2 SVGIG (reference sequence). Profiling relied on immunoSEQ multiplex PCR, and the TCRdb table lists in-frame clones only, not all of them. The sample has 35,000 to 45,000 clones; 94% are singletons. The genes are TRBV30 and TRBJ2-1, with 8 bases that match TRBD2. What was sequenced was PBMCs. This sequence originates from a donor aged 5-35 years with latent tuberculosis or without tuberculosis infection. Some clones in this sample may be carry-over from other donors' samples. CDR3 in DNA: TGTGCCTGGAGTGGGGGACTAGAACCCTACAATGAGCAGTTCTTC. Protein product: CAWSGGLEPYNEQFF.